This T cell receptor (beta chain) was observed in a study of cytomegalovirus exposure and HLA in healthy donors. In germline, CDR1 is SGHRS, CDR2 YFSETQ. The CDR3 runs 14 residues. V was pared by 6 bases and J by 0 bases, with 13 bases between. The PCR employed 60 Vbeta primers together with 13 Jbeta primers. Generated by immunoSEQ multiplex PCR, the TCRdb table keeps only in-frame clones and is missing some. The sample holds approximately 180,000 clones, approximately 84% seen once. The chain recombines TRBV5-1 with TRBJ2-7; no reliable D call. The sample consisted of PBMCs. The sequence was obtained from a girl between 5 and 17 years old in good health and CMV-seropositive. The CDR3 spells CASTLSAASYEQYF. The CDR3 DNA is TGCGCCAGCACCCTGTCCGCGGCCTCCTACGAGCAGTACTTC. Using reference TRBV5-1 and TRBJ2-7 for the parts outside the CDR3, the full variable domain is KAGVTQTPRYLIKTRGQQVTLSCSPISGHRSVSWYQQTPGQGLQFLFEYFSETQRNKGNFPGRFSGRQFSNSRSEMNVSTLELGDSALYLCASTLSAASYEQYFGPGTRLTVT.